One sample yielded the 31 T cell receptor beta chains listed below, sequenced in a study of T cell responses to AZD1222 COVID-19 vaccine (TCRdb year 2021). Library preparation was by the immunoSEQ multiplex PCR assay. In TCRdb, the immuneACCESS table is reduced to in-frame sequences with V and J assigned. These tables do not hold every clone; where another copy was compared, an unresolved V gene accounts for under half, and the others remain unexplained. Counted in this sample were about 210,000 clones; 94% of them appeared once. Approximately 1.5% of the sample goes to the ten largest clones. The time point tag for this specimen amounts to: about 28 days (+/-7) after the second vaccine dose. The intended sense of this specimen's treatment or condition label: meningococcal conjugate vaccine given as trial control. Source: peripheral blood, taken 28 days after the second dose of the MenACWY control vaccine. The receptors were gathered from an adult who received the MenACWY meningococcal vaccine as a control.

The CDR3 spells CASGERPSTDTQYF. The CDR3 bases are TGTGCCAGCGGCGAGCGTCCCAGCACAGATACGCAGTATTTT. The chain combines TRBV6-5 with TRBJ2-3; D not certain. V lost 8 bases and J 0 bases, leaving 12 bases between the germline ends. Germline V gene data show CDR1 as MNHEY and CDR2 as SVGAGI. The CDR3 spans 14 residues.

The V and J genes are TRBV28 and TRBJ2-1; no clear D. CDR3 size: 15 residues. Germline V gene lookup returns CDR1 MDHEN and CDR2 SYDVKM. Between the trimmed V and J ends, which lost 4 bases and 6 bases, there was a span of 16 bases. The CDR3 loop is CASSSPRSVSNEQFF. In DNA, the CDR3 is TGTGCCAGCAGTTCGCCCAGATCAGTATCCAATGAGCAGTTCTTC.

In this sample, this clone turned up once. V and J are TRBV3-1 (or the pseudogene TRBV3-2) and TRBJ2-1; 7 bases are a match to TRBD1. In germline, CDR1 is LGHDT, CDR2 YNNKEL (reference sequence). V lost 2 bases to trimming and J lost 3 bases; unmatched junction nucleotides: 4. The CDR3 consists of 15 residues. The CDR3 region is CASSQYRGVYNEQFF. As DNA, the CDR3 is TGTGCCAGCAGCCAATACAGGGGCGTCTACAATGAGCAGTTCTTC.

This clone was found a few times. The chain is built from TRBV30 and TRBJ1-6; the match to TRBD1 covers 10 bases. After removal of 4 bases from V and 9 bases from J, the junction contained 12 bases not matched to a gene. The germline CDR1 and CDR2 sequences are GTSNPN and SVGIG (reference sequence). CDR3 size: 16 residues. The CDR3 DNA is TGTGCCTGGAAACATACAGGACAGGGGGACGCTTCACCCCTCCACTTT. It codes for CAWKHTGQGDASPLHF. Using reference TRBV30 and TRBJ1-6 for the parts outside the CDR3, the full variable domain is SQTIHQWPATLVQPVGSPLSLECTVEGTSNPNLYWYRQAAGRGLQLLFYSVGIGQISSEVPQNLSASRPQDRQFILSSKKLLLSDSGFYLCAWKHTGQGDASPLHFGNGTRLTVT.

V gene TRBV10-3 combines with J gene TRBJ2-1; 9 nucleotides agree with TRBD1. CDR1 is ENHRY and CDR2 is SYGVKD in the germline V gene. The CDR3 sequence is 13 residues long. The J segment lost 13 bases and the V segment lost 6 bases, leaving 10 bases of the junction unmatched. The CDR3 DNA sequence: TGTGCCATCAGCAAACAGGGGGCAGGGGATCAGTTCTTC. This codes for CAISKQGAGDQFF.

This clone was observed a single time. This sequence joins TRBV5-1 and TRBJ2-7; no clear D. The CDR3 totals 13 residues. Germline V CDR1 and CDR2: SGHRS, YFSETQ. Trimming cost V 2 bases and J 3 bases, with 9 bases left between them. CDR3 sequence reads: CASSFGIFYEQYF. CDR3 nucleotides: TGCGCCAGCAGCTTTGGGATTTTCTACGAGCAGTACTTC.

V is TRBV2 and J is TRBJ2-7; tentative D call: TRBD1 (6 bases). The CDR3 runs to 14 residues. Germline-derived CDR1 and CDR2 are SNHLY and FYNNEI. Trimming took 3 bases from V and 3 from J, leaving 12 bases between them. This CDR3 reads CASSEYRVSYEQYF. CDR3 DNA: TGTGCCAGCAGTGAGTACAGGGTCAGCTACGAGCAGTACTTC.

The gene calls are TRBV6-9 and TRBJ2-7; the match to TRBD1 covers 11 bases. The CDR3 extends over 18 amino acids. Germline V gene lookup returns CDR1 MNHGY and CDR2 SVAAGI. Trimming at V came to 0 bases and at J to 3 bases, leaving 10 bases not matched to a gene. The CDR3 loop reads CASSYSGPRDRGYYEQYF. For the CDR3, the DNA is TGTGCCAGCAGTTATTCAGGTCCCCGGGACAGGGGGTACTACGAGCAGTACTTC.

This clone was recorded a few times. The chain joins TRBV6-5 to TRBJ1-5; a possible D gene is TRBD1 (5 bases). The CDR3 consists of 12 residues. CDR1 and CDR2 (germline): MNHEY, SVGAGI. Trimming shortened V by 8 bases and J by 5 bases, and 10 bases separated the two germline ends. CDR3: CASGPTDQPQHF. The CDR3 DNA is TGTGCCAGCGGACCGACAGATCAGCCCCAGCATTTT.

The genes are TRBV5-4 and TRBJ2-5; D might be TRBD1 (6 bases). Germline values: CDR1 SGHNT, CDR2 YYREEE (reference sequence). The CDR3 extends over 14 amino acids. V shed 3 bases and J shed 3 bases, with 12 bases lying between them. The CDR3: CASSSVAGEETQYF. The CDR3 nucleotides read TGTGCCAGCAGCTCAGTGGCAGGGGAAGAGACCCAGTACTTC.

This chain joins TRBV7-9 and TRBJ1-1; possibly TRBD1 for D (6 bases). V gave up 4 bases and J gave up 4 bases, with 7 bases separating them. Germline CDR1 is SEHNR and CDR2 is FQNEAQ (reference sequence). This CDR3 has 12 amino acids. The CDR3 reads CASSSGATEAFF. CDR3 DNA sequence: TGTGCCAGCAGCTCAGGGGCCACTGAAGCTTTCTTT.

The J gene is TRBJ2-3, the V gene TRBV6-4; no clear D gene. V was clipped by 6 bases and J by 0 bases, with 13 bases between them. The length of the CDR3 is 15 residues. Germline V gene sequence: CDR1 MRHNA, CDR2 SNTAGT. The CDR3 spells CASRGLAGSTDTQYF. For the CDR3, the DNA is TGTGCCAGCAGGGGGTTGGCAGGAAGCACAGATACGCAGTATTTT.

The CDR3 region is CASSLGGSGETQYF. CDR3 nucleotides: TGTGCCAGCAGCTTAGGGGGTTCAGGGGAGACCCAGTACTTC. The chain has TRBV11-2 and TRBJ2-5, with D perhaps matching TRBD1 (5 bases). The V gene's germline CDR1 is SGHAT and CDR2 FQNNGV. The CDR3 is made up of 14 amino acids. Trimming pared 1 base from V and 5 bases from J, leaving 11 bases between.

The rearrangement joins TRBV7-9 to TRBJ1-2; perhaps TRBD1 as D (5 bases). CDR1 is SEHNR and CDR2 is FQNEAQ in the germline V gene (reference sequence). Trimming took off 4 bases at V and 5 bases at J, with 17 bases between the two ends. This CDR3 is built from 15 residues. Here the CDR3 DNA reads TGTGCCAGCAGCTCCCCCGGGGGGGAGAGGTATGGCTACACCTTC. Residues: CASSSPGGERYGYTF. Full variable domain (missing parts from reference TRBV7-9 and TRBJ1-2): DTGVSQNPRHKITKRGQNVTFRCDPISEHNRLYWYRQTLGQGPEFLTYFQNEAQLEKSRLLSDRFSAERPKGSFSTLEIQRTEQGDSAMYLCASSSPGGERYGYTFGSGTRLTVV.

The chain recombines TRBV21-1 with TRBJ1-2. TRBV21-1 is a recognized pseudogene. The CDR3 has 15 amino acids. The chain's CDR3 is CASKQRPGGNYGYTF. CDR3 in DNA: TGTGCCAGCAAGCAACGGCCCGGAGGTAACTATGGCTACACCTTC.

The chain carries TRBV7-6 and TRBJ2-1, with D hard to call. The CDR3 extends over 13 amino acids. With 1 base removed from V and 6 bases from J, the gap between germline ends came to 7 bases. Per germline, CDR1 SGHVS and CDR2 FNYEAQ. CDR3 bases: TGTGCCAGCAGCTTAGACGAGACCAATGAGCAGTTCTTC. It codes for CASSLDETNEQFF.

The rearrangement joins TRBV5-6 to TRBJ2-2, with unresolved D. Trimming removed 0 bases from V and 6 bases from J, with 6 bases in between. Germline CDR1 and CDR2: SGHDT and YYEEEE. The CDR3 totals 13 residues. The CDR3 is CASSLVGPGELFF. CDR3 DNA sequence: TGTGCCAGCAGCTTGGTGGGTCCCGGGGAGCTGTTTTTT. Full variable domain (missing parts from reference TRBV5-6 and TRBJ2-2): DAGVTQSPTHLIKTRGQQVTLRCSPKSGHDTVSWYQQALGQGPQFIFQYYEEEERQRGNFPDRFSGHQFPNYSSELNVNALLLGDSALYLCASSLVGPGELFFGEGSRLTVL.

V usage is TRBV19 and J usage is TRBJ1-2, with a weak D call TRBD1 (5 bases). Germline CDR1 is LNHDA and CDR2 is SQIVND (reference sequence). The CDR3 runs to 12 residues. V was clipped by 5 bases and J by 6 bases, with 10 bases between them. CDR3 coding DNA: TGTGCCAGTAGTCGAGGGGCGGATGGCTACACCTTC. Amino acids: CASSRGADGYTF.

This chain uses TRBV12-2 with TRBJ1-5. TRBV12-2 is an annotated pseudogene. The CDR3 has 15 residues. CDR3 region: CASRLAGTAHGPQHF. DNA of the CDR3: TGTGCAAGTCGCTTAGCCGGGACGGCGCATGGGCCCCAGCATTTT.

The chain combines TRBV28 with TRBJ1-5; D possibly corresponds to TRBD1 (5 bases). CDR3 length: 15 residues. CDR1 is MDHEN and CDR2 is SYDVKM in the germline V gene. V gave up 7 bases and J gave up 2 bases, with 15 bases separating them. The DNA of the CDR3 is TGTGCCAGCATCCTTGGAGGGGATCGCAATCAGCCCCAGCATTTT. Translation gives CASILGGDRNQPQHF. The full variable domain, in which reference TRBV28 and TRBJ1-5 provide the parts outside the CDR3, is DVKVTQSSRYLVKRTGEKVFLECVQDMDHENMFWYRQDPGLGLRLIYFSYDVKMKEKGDIPEGYSVSREKKERFSLILESASTNQTSMYLCASILGGDRNQPQHFGDGTRLSIL.

This clone was detected only once. The chain has TRBV6-4 and TRBJ2-7, with 8 bases aligning to TRBD2. The CDR3 contains 15 residues. Germline V gene lookup returns CDR1 MRHNA and CDR2 SNTAGT. Losses at the gene ends were 3 bases for V and 2 bases for J; bases not matched to a gene: 6. CDR3 residues: CASSEEKAGAYEQYF. DNA for the CDR3: TGTGCCAGCAGTGAAGAGAAAGCGGGAGCCTACGAGCAGTACTTC.

The rearrangement links TRBV28 to TRBJ1-2; D remains ambiguous. Germline values: CDR1 MDHEN, CDR2 SYDVKM. The V and J ends lost 7 bases and 6 bases respectively, with 21 bases between them. The CDR3 is 15 amino acids. CDR3 sequence reads: CASTLGSWSAHGYTF. The CDR3 nucleotides are TGTGCCAGCACTTTGGGTTCCTGGTCGGCACATGGCTACACCTTC.

This chain connects TRBV2 to TRBJ2-1; 7 nucleotides align to TRBD2. Germline CDR1 SNHLY, CDR2 FYNNEI. The CDR3 consists of 14 residues. J lost 5 bases, V lost 8 bases, and 9 bases had no gene match. The CDR3 protein is CASDTAGVDNEQFF. Written as DNA, the CDR3 is TGTGCCAGCGACACCGCGGGGGTAGACAATGAGCAGTTCTTC.

The CDR3 DNA reads TGTGCCAGCAGCTCCAATGCGGCGGGAAACGAAAATGAGCAGTTCTTC. Translated, it gives CASSSNAAGNENEQFF. This chain connects TRBV7-2 to TRBJ2-1, with D possibly matching TRBD2 (6 bases). Trimming shortened V by 4 bases and J by 7 bases, and 20 bases separated the two germline ends. CDR1 is SGHTA, CDR2 FQGNSA, per germline. The CDR3 sequence is 16 residues long.

The rearrangement links TRBV2 to TRBJ2-7, with 8 positions matching TRBD2. There are 13 residues in the CDR3. Germline lookup yields CDR1 SNHLY and CDR2 FYNNEI. Trimming cost V 6 bases and J 3 bases; bases outside gene matches: 4. The CDR3 reads CASRGLELYEQYF. The DNA of the CDR3 is TGTGCCAGCAGGGGACTAGAGCTCTACGAGCAGTACTTC. Supplemented by reference TRBV2 and TRBJ2-7, the full variable domain reads EPEVTQTPSHQVTQMGQEVILRCVPISNHLYFYWYRQILGQKVEFLVSFYNNEISEKSEIFDDQFSVERPDGSNFTLKIRSTKLEDSAMYFCASRGLELYEQYFGPGTRLTVT.

The J gene is TRBJ2-7, the V gene TRBV7-6; D possibly uses TRBD1 or TRBD2 (5 bases each). CDR1 is SGHVS, CDR2 FNYEAQ, per germline. CDR3 length: 16 residues. The V end lost 1 base, the J end lost 0 bases, and 13 bases lay between the germline ends. The CDR3 bases are TGTGCCAGCAGCTTAGGCCCCCCGGGGCTCTCCTACGAGCAGTACTTC. Translation: CASSLGPPGLSYEQYF. The complete variable domain, with remaining parts taken from reference TRBV7-6 and TRBJ2-7, reads GAGVSQSPRYKVTKRGQDVALRCDPISGHVSLYWYRQALGQGPEFLTYFNYEAQQDKSGLPNDRFSAERPEGSISTLTIQRTEQRDSAMYRCASSLGPPGLSYEQYFGPGTRLTVT.

The chain joins TRBV7-9 to TRBJ2-2; maybe TRBD1 (6 bases). Trimming removed 2 bases from V and 0 bases from J, with 13 bases in between. The V gene's germline CDR1 is SEHNR and CDR2 FQNEAQ (reference sequence). The CDR3 has 17 amino acids. CDR3 DNA: TGTGCCAGCAGCTTACCAACAGGGACATCGAACACCGGGGAGCTGTTTTTT. It specifies CASSLPTGTSNTGELFF.

The DNA of the CDR3 is TGTGCCAGCAGCCGTCCCGGGACAGGGGACGGCTACACCTTC. As protein: CASSRPGTGDGYTF. The V call is TRBV6-5, the J call TRBJ1-2; the match to TRBD1 covers 10 bases. This CDR3 is built from 14 residues. In germline, CDR1 is MNHEY, CDR2 SVGAGI. Unmatched junction bases numbered 9, after V lost 6 bases and J lost 8 bases.

V usage is TRBV4-1 and J usage is TRBJ1-4, with D maybe TRBD1 (6 bases). CDR3 length equals 17 residues. V was pared by 4 bases and J by 0 bases, with 15 bases between. CDR1 MGHRA and CDR2 YSYEKL come from the germline V gene. The CDR3, as DNA: TGCGCCAGCAGCCTTCTTGACAGGCTTGCAACTAATGAAAAACTGTTTTTT. Translation gives CASSLLDRLATNEKLFF.

This clone has more than one count but fewer than ten. The chain has TRBV25-1 and TRBJ1-5, with 8 bases identical to TRBD1. CDR1 is MGHDK and CDR2 is SYGVNS in the germline V gene. Losses at the gene ends were 2 bases for V and 4 bases for J; bases not matched to a gene: 4. The CDR3 length is 15 residues. CDR3 in amino acids: CASSERGQGNQPQHF. Written as DNA, the CDR3 is TGTGCCAGCAGTGAAAGAGGACAGGGTAATCAGCCCCAGCATTTT.

The chain uses TRBV25-1 and TRBJ2-7; 10 bases line up with TRBD1. The V and J ends lost 5 bases and 6 bases, in that order; junction bases with no gene match: 7. Per the germline V gene, CDR1 is MGHDK and CDR2 is SYGVNS. CDR3 length: 14 amino acids. CDR3 bases: TGTGCCAGCAGTAGCCGGGGACAGGGGTCCGAGCAGTACTTC. Translated, it gives CASSSRGQGSEQYF.